This T cell receptor (beta chain) was recovered during a study of tumor-infiltrating lymphocytes in localized non-small cell lung cancer (dated by TCRdb to the early 2020s). The study in broad terms: Several histologies were represented in the cohort, which also included both smokers and never-smokers as well as patients whose samples were collected after neoadjuvant chemotherapy. From each patient came resected tumor tissue plus uninvolved lung tissue from that same patient, and the uninvolved lung tissue was described as non-adjacent to the tumor. The same patients underwent several integrated assays, with TCR sequencing performed together with flow cytometry, multiplex immunofluorescence, RNA-seq, exome sequencing and proteomics. The overall ICON cohort was composed of around 150 surgical patients with localized non-small cell lung cancer whose tumors were resected. For under 60 patients, immunoSEQ T-cell fraction was compared between paired tumor and uninvolved lung. General study outcomes and caveats: Because assay coverage varied across patients depending on available tissue quantity, TCR sequencing was performed for only a subset of the cohort. TCRbeta sequencing supported higher T cell infiltration in tumors than in uninvolved lung tissue, consistent with immunofluorescence CD3 counts. TCR-derived T-cell fraction did not differ between the flow cytometry-defined immunotypes IM1 (good prognosis) and IM2 (poor prognosis). Different pieces of the same tissue were used for different assays, so technical variation could not be separated from intratumor heterogeneity.

Turning to this clone: There is no known antigen for this receptor. Per-base quality was not reported, and no clone a single base away is much larger than it.

The T-cell fraction in tumor and uninvolved lung tissue was provided by TCR sequencing with the immunoSEQ assay. The authors processed their data as follows. In the survival analysis, patients were divided into a high T-cell fraction group (upper tertile) and a low T-cell fraction group (lower two tertiles), and the two groups were compared using a log-rank test. A signed-rank test was used to test differences in T-cell fraction between paired tumor and uninvolved lung samples. The source is immuneACCESS, and TCRdb retained only in-frame sequences with V and J called. Part of the clones is not carried over; for the studies checked, unresolved V genes explain less than half of this, and the remainder is unexplained. Clonal size and the V and J genes are those of that table, whereas D and trimming came from the DNA. The sample profile shows several thousand clones; about 80% of them were found once. The ten largest clones represent roughly 7.1% of the sample.

Patient enrollment in ICON started in early 2016, and the final patient was enrolled in 2018. Fresh tumor and matched uninvolved tissue for in-depth immune analyses, including TCR sequencing, were collected from a subcohort of 76 patients. TCR sequencing was performed on DNA isolated from bulk tissue, without cell sorting. Trimming removed 1 base from V and 0 bases from J, leaving 12 bases between the germline ends. The CDR3, cysteine through phenylalanine, is 16 amino acids long. CDR3 DNA only is kept here, 48 bases in frame from base 1. As encoded in the germline V gene, CDR1 is MGHRA while CDR2 is YSYEKL.

This receptor was taken from a human donor with non-small cell lung cancer. Here the chain combines TRBV4-1 and TRBJ1-1, with the D gene not confidently named. Sequencing used uninvolved lung tissue not adjacent to the tumor. In nucleotides, the sequence is TGCGCCAGCAGCCAAGCCGTCAGGACGGTGAACACTGAAGCTTTCTTT. This encodes CASSQAVRTVNTEAFF.